A single TCR beta chain is shown here with its context. This specimen belongs to a study of blood T cell repertoires in COVID-19. In the study overall: Sample material is recorded as cDNA or gDNA derived from T cells, B-cell-depleted T cells, or PBMCs.

The repertoire was sequenced with immunoSEQ multiplex PCR; TCRdb's copy has only in-frame clones and lacks some. The sample includes 100,000 to 150,000 clones, approximately 82% of them seen just once. V was pared by 6 bases and J by 2 bases, with 4 bases of the junction left unmatched. The germline CDR1 and CDR2 sequences are MNHEY and SVGAGI. This CDR3 is built from 14 residues. The V gene is TRBV6-5, the J gene TRBJ2-1, with TRBD1 matching over 7 bases. The clonotype originates from a man aged 55 to 69 with acute or convalescent COVID-19. Sample: peripheral blood. In DNA form, the CDR3 reads TGTGCCAGCAGCCCAGGGGGTCCCTACAATGAGCAGTTCTTC. Its protein product is CASSPGGPYNEQFF.